The next 5 T cell receptor delta chains were all read from a single sample in a study of γδ T cells in repeated Plasmodium falciparum infection. TCRdb fed the multiplex PCR reads to CATT. Of around 49,000 delta-chain clones in the sample, approximately 1.8% were seen once. Vgamma9/Vdelta2+ and Vdelta2-negative gammadelta T cells were flow-sorted from PBMC for bulk sequencing. The sequencing sample was made of gamma-delta T cells from blood. The receptors were gathered from a pool of human donors (malaria-infected and uninfected, not separated).

Comments on this clone: For this DNA, TCRdb reports the protein of a much larger clone, which diverges at residue 19, most likely from a read error; the protein presented here is translated directly from the DNA. J is TRDJ1 and V is TRDV1; 11 nucleotides align to TRDD3. TCRdb gives no J gene; it was assigned here by matching the DNA to germline. V was clipped by 6 bases and J by 7 bases; unmatched bases: 34. Germline V gene lookup returns CDR1 TSWWSYY and CDR2 QGS. This CDR3 spans 23 amino acids. The CDR3 sequence is CALGLRGLPTTPYWGIGHGKLIF. The DNA of the CDR3 is TGTGCTCTTGGCCTCCGAGGACTTCCCACAACGCCGTACTGGGGGATAGGACACGGTAAACTCATCTTT.

This clone was recorded at least ten times. The TCRdb record carries a much larger clone's protein, which differs from this DNA's translation at residue 16; a read error is the likely cause, and the protein listed here is the DNA translation. The chain recombines TRDV3 with TRDJ1; 9 nucleotides match TRDD3. The CDR3 is 17 amino acids. From germline, CDR1 is TVYSNPD and CDR2 GDNSRS (reference sequence). The CDR3 here is CAQRLRTGGPYTDKLTF. In DNA form, the CDR3 reads TGTGCTCAAAGGTTAAGGACTGGGGGACCCTACACCGATAAACTCACCTTT.

This clone turned up a few times. A read error is likely here: a far larger clone is one base away. The sample carries other DNA sequences with the same CDR3. V and J are TRDV1 and TRDJ1; D might be TRDD2 (6 bases). In the absence of a J gene in TCRdb, the DNA was matched to germline to assign it here. V was pared by 2 bases and J by 5 bases, with 33 bases between. The CDR3 consists of 21 residues. Germline CDR1 reads TSWWSYY; CDR2 reads QGS. The CDR3 sequence: CALGEALFLEVRGFSPDKLIF. The CDR3 bases are TGTGCTCTTGGGGAAGCCCTCTTCCTCGAGGTAAGGGGTTTTTCCCCTGATAAACTCATCTTT.

The table lists this clone with many counts. The chain joins TRDV1 to TRDJ1, with 9 nucleotides matching TRDD3. V was pared by 2 bases and J by 0 bases, with 19 bases of the junction left unmatched. Germline V gene data show CDR1 as TSWWSYY and CDR2 as QGS. The CDR3 covers 21 residues. CDR3 sequence reads: CALGELSPVWGIALYTDKLIF. CDR3 bases: TGTGCTCTTGGGGAATTAAGTCCTGTATGGGGGATAGCTCTGTACACCGATAAACTCATCTTT.

Concerning this clone: The protein TCRdb lists belongs to a much larger clone and differs from this DNA's translation at residue 25, which points to a read error; the protein shown is made from the DNA. The CDR3 DNA follows: TGTGCTCTTGGGGAACTCCACTTCCCCTTCCTACAGTTTTTGAGGGGGATACGCACAGCTACGGGGTACACCGAGAAACTCATCTTT. This sequence encodes CALGELHFPFLQFLRGIRTATGYTEKLIF. This chain links TRDV1 with TRDJ1; perhaps TRDD3 as D (10 bases). Germline CDR1 TSWWSYY, CDR2 QGS. This CDR3 contains 29 residues.